The 22 T cell receptor beta chains listed next were all sequenced from one sample in a study of T-cell reconstitution after alpha-beta-depleted transplantation in children (TCRdb year 2016). The library relied on PCR. The reads were generated on an Illumina HiSeq 2500. TCR libraries were prepared with molecular barcoding, using unique molecular identifiers to normalize TCRbeta repertoire quantification. The public reads were reanalyzed by TCRdb: fastp trimming at Q25, MiXCR alignment, in-frame beta chains only. When rows share a CDR3 protein, they turn into one entry using the most common DNA and genes. The sample contains about 340,000 distinct CDR3 sequences, about 9.4% of them found a single time. The top ten constitute roughly 2.5% of the sample. Sequencing was performed on PBMCs from the stem cell graft donor, taken from the stem cell graft. These receptors came from a human donor who donated a stem cell graft to a child with acute lymphoblastic leukemia.

This clonotype was found a few times. The gene calls are TRBV11-1 and TRBJ2-4; 8 nucleotides line up with TRBD2. V gave up 0 bases and J gave up 0 bases; unmatched junction bases: 13. Germline values: CDR1 SGHAT, CDR2 FQDESV (reference sequence). This CDR3 contains 20 residues. CDR3 residues: CASSLALAWREAIAKNIQYF. The CDR3 DNA sequence: TGTGCCAGCAGCTTAGCGCTTGCATGGCGGGAGGCCATAGCCAAAAACATTCAGTACTTC. Filled out from reference TRBV11-1 and TRBJ2-4, the complete variable domain reads EAEVAQSPRYKITEKSQAVAFWCDPISGHATLYWYRQILGQGPELLVQFQDESVVDDSQLPKDRFSAERLKGVDSTLKIQPAELGDSAMYLCASSLALAWREAIAKNIQYFGAGTRLSVL.

V and J are TRBV5-6 and TRBJ2-5; the D gene is possibly TRBD2 (6 bases). Per germline, CDR1 SGHDT and CDR2 YYEEEE. The CDR3 loop spans 13 amino acids. The V end lost 2 bases, the J end lost 4 bases, and 9 bases lay between the germline ends. CDR3 protein: CASSLKAGETQYF. CDR3 sequence (DNA): TGTGCCAGCAGCTTAAAAGCGGGAGAGACCCAGTACTTC.

The J gene is TRBJ1-5, the V gene TRBV27, with D maybe TRBD1 (5 bases). Looked up from germline, CDR1 is MNHEY and CDR2 is SMNVEV (reference sequence). The CDR3 runs 15 residues. Trimming took 0 bases from V and 3 from J, leaving 9 bases between them. Here the CDR3 reads CASSLSWGTNQPQHF. The CDR3 nucleotides are TGTGCCAGCAGTTTATCCTGGGGGACCAATCAGCCCCAGCATTTT.

The V gene is TRBV4-1, the J gene TRBJ1-3; 7 bases map to TRBD1. Germline V gene sequence: CDR1 MGHRA, CDR2 YSYEKL. The CDR3 runs to 16 residues. J lost 0 bases, V lost 4 bases, and 6 bases had no gene match. Written as DNA, the CDR3 is TGCGCCAGCAGCCGCGGAACAGGGGACTCTGGAAACACCATATATTTT. Its protein product is CASSRGTGDSGNTIYF.

The gene calls are TRBV7-2 and TRBJ2-7; D not resolved. Germline loops: CDR1 SGHTA, CDR2 FQGNSA. The CDR3 is 13 residues long. Trimming cost V 0 bases and J 6 bases, with 9 bases left between them. The CDR3 DNA is TGTGCCAGCAGCTTAGCGGCTGCATCCGAGCAGTACTTC. It translates to CASSLAAASEQYF.

J is TRBJ2-5 and V is TRBV5-1, with D perhaps matching TRBD2 (6 bases). Germline CDR1 SGHRS, CDR2 YFSETQ. CDR3 length: 19 amino acids. Deletions cut 1 base from V and 12 bases from J, with 34 bases between. CDR3 sequence reads: CASSLYAYFAVGPDGGKYF. The CDR3 nucleotides read TGCGCCAGCAGCTTGTATGCCTACTTCGCCGTAGGACCCGATGGGGGGAAGTACTTC.

The chain carries TRBV12-3 or TRBV12-4 and TRBJ2-2; no reliable D call. With 10 bases removed from V and 7 bases from J, the gap between germline ends came to 10 bases. The CDR3 has 11 amino acids. The CDR3 nucleotides are TGTGCCATCCTGGTCCACGGGGAGCTGTTTTTT. It specifies CAILVHGELFF.

This clonotype was seen many times. This chain connects TRBV5-1 to TRBJ2-7, with 8 bases aligning to TRBD2. CDR3 length equals 15 residues. CDR1 and CDR2 (germline): SGHRS, YFSETQ. The ends lost 3 bases at V and 1 base at J; junction bases unmatched: 6. The CDR3 sequence: CASSSGTSASYEQYF. The CDR3 region has the DNA TGCGCCAGCAGCTCCGGGACTAGTGCTTCCTACGAGCAGTACTTC.

The V and J genes are TRBV18 and TRBJ2-7, with TRBD1 matching over 8 bases. Germline values: CDR1 KGHSH, CDR2 LQKENI. Losses at the gene ends were 0 bases for V and 0 bases for J; bases not matched to a gene: 4. This CDR3 has 16 residues. For the CDR3, the DNA is TGTGCCAGCTCACCACCGAGGACAGGGAGCTCCTACGAGCAGTACTTC. This sequence encodes CASSPPRTGSSYEQYF.

This clonotype was detected a few times. The chain links TRBV7-3 to TRBJ2-7; 8 bases fit TRBD2. The trim removed 5 bases at V and 5 bases at J, leaving 5 bases unmatched. The CDR3 has 13 amino acids. The V gene's germline CDR1 is SGHTA and CDR2 FQGTGA. As DNA, the CDR3 is TGTGCCAGCAGCCCAGCGGGAGCAGACGAGCAGTACTTC. Translating gives CASSPAGADEQYF.

The rearrangement links TRBV4-1 to TRBJ2-7, with D tentatively TRBD1 (5 bases). Trimming shortened V by 1 base and J by 0 bases, and 10 bases separated the two germline ends. CDR1 and CDR2 from the germline V gene are MGHRA and YSYEKL. CDR3 size: 15 residues. The CDR3 DNA reads as TGCGCCAGCAGCCAAGTCCAGGGCTTCTCCTACGAGCAGTACTTC. Its protein product is CASSQVQGFSYEQYF.

The V and J genes are TRBV7-9 and TRBJ2-5; perhaps TRBD1 as D (6 bases). CDR1 is SEHNR, CDR2 FQNEAQ, per germline (reference sequence). Trimming stripped 1 base from V and 1 base from J, with 10 bases between. The CDR3 covers 15 residues. CDR3 coding DNA: TGTGCCAGCAGCTTAGTACAGGGCCTCCAAGAGACCCAGTACTTC. Its protein product is CASSLVQGLQETQYF.

V is TRBV5-6 and J is TRBJ2-7; D possibly uses TRBD1 or TRBD2 (5 bases each). Trimming pared 0 bases from V and 10 bases from J, leaving 17 bases between. Per the germline V gene, CDR1 is SGHDT and CDR2 is YYEEEE. CDR3 length: 14 amino acids. The CDR3 reads CASSLGDAIREQYF. DNA for the CDR3: TGTGCCAGCAGCTTGGGGGACGCAATACGAGAACAGTACTTC.

The rearrangement joins TRBV27 to TRBJ1-1, with a weak D call TRBD1 (5 bases). V dropped 6 bases and J dropped 0 bases, with 11 bases sitting between them. The CDR3 totals 14 residues. Germline V gene lookup returns CDR1 MNHEY and CDR2 SMNVEV (reference sequence). CDR3 in DNA: TGTGCCAGCAGGACAGCCCCGTTGAACACTGAAGCTTTCTTT. Translated, it gives CASRTAPLNTEAFF.

There are many counts of this clonotype. The chain couples TRBV5-1 to TRBJ2-1; no clear D. V was trimmed by 0 bases and J by 7 bases, leaving 11 bases between them. The CDR3 totals 14 residues. Germline V gene data show CDR1 as SGHRS and CDR2 as YFSETQ. CDR3 amino acids: CASSLVAGRNEQFF. CDR3 coding DNA: TGCGCCAGCAGCTTGGTGGCTGGGCGGAATGAGCAGTTCTTC.

In this sample, this clonotype turned up a few times. The chain combines TRBV12-3 or TRBV12-4 with TRBJ1-2, with a weak D call TRBD1 (5 bases). This CDR3 has 15 amino acids. The ends were cut back, 6 bases at V and 2 bases at J, with 16 bases in the middle. CDR3 coding DNA: TGTGCCAGCAGCCGTCGGGGAGGGGTGAACTATGGCTACACCTTC. Amino acids: CASSRRGGVNYGYTF.

This clonotype was seen repeatedly, ten times or more. This chain links TRBV9 with TRBJ2-5, with D unresolved. Trimming removed 4 bases from V and 3 bases from J, with 10 bases in between. The CDR3 loop spans 13 amino acids. CDR1 and CDR2 (germline): SGDLS, YYNGEE. CDR3: CASSPRREETQYF. The CDR3 DNA reads as TGTGCCAGCAGCCCCCGCCGGGAAGAGACCCAGTACTTC.

The chain has TRBV4-1 and TRBJ2-2; D not certain. CDR1 is MGHRA and CDR2 is YSYEKL in the germline V gene. V dropped 1 base and J dropped 0 bases, with 9 bases sitting between them. The CDR3 consists of 16 residues. CDR3 in amino acids: CASSQVRAPNTGELFF. Here the CDR3 DNA reads TGCGCCAGCAGCCAAGTAAGGGCGCCGAACACCGGGGAGCTGTTTTTT.

This clonotype was seen a few times. V usage is TRBV7-3 and J usage is TRBJ1-1, with D perhaps TRBD1 (6 bases). This CDR3 spans 15 amino acids. V dropped 5 bases and J dropped 3 bases, with 16 bases sitting between them. From germline, CDR1 is SGHTA and CDR2 FQGTGA. The CDR3 bases are TGTGCCAGCAGCCTTAGGGGGGGGTTCGACACTGAAGCTTTCTTT. Encoded protein: CASSLRGGFDTEAFF.

This clonotype was seen a handful of times. The J gene is TRBJ1-6, the V gene TRBV7-8; 8 bases match TRBD1. V shed 4 bases, J shed 7 bases, and the junction held 6 bases outside the gene matches. The CDR3 is 15 amino acids. Germline V gene sequence: CDR1 SGHVS, CDR2 FQNEAQ. CDR3 in DNA: TGTGCCAGCAGCTCCCGGACAGGGACGAATTCACCCCTCCACTTT. This gives the protein CASSSRTGTNSPLHF.

The chain employs TRBV29-1 and TRBJ2-3, with TRBD2 matching 7 bases. Germline-derived CDR1 and CDR2 are SQVTM and ANQGSEA. This CDR3 region has 15 residues. The J segment lost 0 bases and the V segment lost 1 base, leaving 4 bases of the junction unmatched. DNA of the CDR3: TGCAGCGTTGAAGCAGGGCGGGAGAGCACAGATACGCAGTATTTT. Protein product: CSVEAGRESTDTQYF.

The rearrangement links TRBV7-2 to TRBJ1-3; no reliable D call. Germline V gene data show CDR1 as SGHTA and CDR2 as FQGNSA. Trimming took 3 bases from V and 0 from J, leaving 12 bases between them. The CDR3 length is 16 residues. The CDR3 DNA sequence: TGTGCCAGCAGCTTGGCTGAACAAGACTCTGGAAACACCATATATTTT. Translation gives CASSLAEQDSGNTIYF.